The present TCR beta chain was sequenced within a study of siplizumab effects on memory and regulatory T cells. Assay: immunoSEQ multiplex PCR; the TCRdb copy retains only in-frame clones and omits some. Among tens of thousands of clones listed, less than 90% were seen once. This CDR3 is 13 amino acids long. Germline CDR1 and CDR2: MNHEY and SMNVEV (reference sequence). Trimming removed 3 bases from V and 0 bases from J, with 5 bases in between. Input material: memory CD4+ T cells sorted from blood. V and J are TRBV27 and TRBJ1-2; D gene ambiguous. The TCR was taken from a human donor in good health. CDR3 in amino acids: CASSFQANYGYTF. In DNA, the CDR3 is TGTGCCAGCAGTTTTCAGGCTAACTATGGCTACACCTTC.